This paragraph reports one TCR beta chain. What it recognizes is unknown. Assay used: immunoSEQ multiplex PCR; TCRdb lists only in-frame clones, some missing. The repertoire holds about 2.3 million clones, around 92% seen once, with more than 0.35% in the top ten. The entry originates in a study of shared clonotypes between healthy human individuals. Broader study findings: A generally larger estimated richness was seen in naive subsets than in memory subsets.

This CDR3 region has 15 residues. Germline V gene sequence: CDR1 LGHNA, CDR2 YNFKEQ. V lost 0 bases and J lost 2, with 10 bases in between. The investigators split CD4+ cells into a CD45RA+ naive subset and a CD45RA-negative memory subset. Sequenced: naive CD4+ T cells from PBMCs. The subset is: CD45RA+ positively selected. This rearrangement joins TRBV4-2 to TRBJ2-5; the D gene is possibly TRBD2 (5 bases). The clonotype was recovered from a man aged 18 to 30 in good health. Some clones in this sample may be carry-over from other donors' samples. Here the CDR3 DNA reads TGTGCCAGCAGCCAAGAAGGAGGCAGACAAGAGACCCAGTACTTC. This encodes CASSQEGGRQETQYF.